This TCR beta chain stems from a study of breast tumors, draining lymph nodes, adjacent tissues. TCRdb processed the multiplex PCR reads anew with MiXCR; each CDR3 protein has one entry. The data show over 60,000 distinct CDR3 sequences, with 43% seen just once and 8.4% held by the top ten. Germline V gene lookup returns CDR1 SGHVS and CDR2 FQNEAQ. The trim removed 4 bases at V and 0 bases at J, leaving 6 bases unmatched. This CDR3 comprises 15 residues. Note on this clonotype: The antigen is unknown. A much bigger clone sits one base away, suggesting this may be a read error. The conserved final phenylalanine or tryptophan is absent from the CDR3, which likely points to a read error.

Findings and limits, study-wide: Tumor TCR diversity was below lymph nodes but above nontumor tissue. Findings are consistent with lymph node origin and intratumoral expansion of most tumor T cells.

The sequencing sample was made of breast tumor tissue. The chain recombines TRBV7-8 with TRBJ2-7; 7 bases map to TRBD1. This TCR was sampled from a female donor with breast cancer. Some clones in this sample may be carry-over from other donors' samples. As DNA, the CDR3 is TGTGCCAGCAGCTCAAGCCGGGACAGCTCCTACGAGCAGTACCTC. Amino acids: CASSSSRDSSYEQYL.